The clone carrying this T cell receptor (beta chain) was seen a handful of times. Time point described: persistent/refractory GD, antithyroid drugs over 5 years with positive TRAb. From RNA extracted from PBMCs, the TCR library was made. This entry is derived from a study of regulatory T cells in long-lasting Graves disease. This CDR3 comprises 15 residues. Germline lookup yields CDR1 KGHDR and CDR2 SFDVKD. V was pared by 3 bases and J by 0 bases, with 10 bases between. CDR3 regions were amplified by Arm-PCR using iRepertoire HTBI primers to build TCR beta libraries. One entry per CDR3 protein results from TCRdb running MiXCR on the multiplex PCR reads. Of 390,000 or so distinct CDR3 sequences in the sample, around 23% were seen once.

This chain joins TRBV24-1 and TRBJ2-5; the D gene could be TRBD1 or TRBD2 (5 bases each). The source was peripheral blood mononuclear cells (PBMCs), collected when the disease was refractory, from a patient treated with antithyroid drugs. This TCR came from a middle-aged woman with Graves disease. CDR3 in DNA: TGTGCCACCAGTGATGGTCCGGGACACCAAGAGACCCAGTACTTC. Protein product: CATSDGPGHQETQYF.